This TCR beta chain was obtained from a study of radiation and T cells in renal cell carcinoma. Clones were sequenced by immunoSEQ multiplex PCR, and TCRdb holds only the in-frame ones, with some missing. This sample has around 80,000 clones, with more than 75% found just once. Regarding time point: blood 2 weeks post-SBRT. Treatment denoted: 15 Gy SBRT to primary tumor, nephrectomy 4 weeks later. This sequence was found in a man between 60 and 75 years old with renal cell carcinoma. The sequenced sample was blood, obtained from a patient whose treatment included radiotherapy and nephrectomy.

The CDR3 loop is CASSLVGQRFYGYTF. The CDR3 DNA follows: TGTGCCAGCAGCTTAGTGGGGCAGAGATTCTATGGCTACACCTTC. The rearrangement links TRBV7-2 to TRBJ1-2; D perhaps matches TRBD1 (5 bases). CDR1 and CDR2 (germline): SGHTA, FQGNSA. V gave up 1 base and J gave up 4 bases, with 13 bases separating them. The CDR3 consists of 15 residues. The full variable domain, in which reference TRBV7-2 and TRBJ1-2 provide the parts outside the CDR3, is GAGVSQSPSNKVTEKGKDVELRCDPISGHTALYWYRQSLGQGLEFLIYFQGNSAPDKSGLPSDRFSAERTGGSVSTLTIQRTQQEDSAVYLCASSLVGQRFYGYTFGSGTRLTVV.